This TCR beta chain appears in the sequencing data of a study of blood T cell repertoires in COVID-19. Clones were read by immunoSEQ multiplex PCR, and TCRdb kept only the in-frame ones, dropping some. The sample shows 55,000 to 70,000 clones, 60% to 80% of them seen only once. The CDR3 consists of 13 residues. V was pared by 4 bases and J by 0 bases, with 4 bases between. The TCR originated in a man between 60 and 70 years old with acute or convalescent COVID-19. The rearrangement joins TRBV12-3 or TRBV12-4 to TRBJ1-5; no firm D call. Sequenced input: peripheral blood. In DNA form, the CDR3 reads TGTGCCAGCAGTTACTATAGCAATCAGCCCCAGCATTTT. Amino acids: CASSYYSNQPQHF.